The source of this TCR beta chain is a study of OX40 agonist ivuxolimab in advanced cancers. Sequencing used immunoSEQ multiplex PCR; TCRdb keeps in-frame clones, though not all of them. The data show roughly 53,000 clones, roughly 90% seen once. Comments on this clone: Its matching antigen is unknown.

V dropped 5 bases and J dropped 2 bases, with 13 bases sitting between them. The germline CDR1 and CDR2 sequences are SGHAT and FQNNGV. The CDR3 totals 14 residues. Study outcomes and limitations: In the 0.1 to 3.0 mg/kg range, CD4+ and CD8+ blood T cells had expanded clonally by week 6.

V is TRBV11-2 and J is TRBJ2-7; D uncertain. The receptor was derived from an adult with an advanced solid tumor such as melanoma, head and neck, liver or kidney cancer. The sample in question was CD4+ or CD8+ T cells sorted from blood, obtained in a trial of the OX40 agonist ivuxolimab. The CDR3 nucleotides are TGTGCCAGCAGCCCCAGAAGGTACCCCTACGAGCAGTACTTC. Its translation is CASSPRRYPYEQYF.